These 26 T cell receptor beta chains were all obtained from the same sample, sequenced in a study of shared clonotypes between healthy human individuals. Profiling relied on immunoSEQ multiplex PCR, and the TCRdb table lists in-frame clones only, not all of them. The sample yields just over 2,000,000 clones, around 96% seen once. The naive CD8 population came from CD45RO-negative cells selected for CCR7, without terminally differentiated effector memory CD45RA+ cells. Material for sequencing was naive CD8+ T cells sorted from blood. Receptors were obtained from a young man in good health.

This clone turned up a few times. The rearrangement joins TRBV27 to TRBJ2-7, with D unresolved. Between the trimmed V and J ends, which lost 3 bases and 0 bases, there was a span of 3 bases. The CDR3 extends over 12 amino acids. CDR1 and CDR2 (germline): MNHEY, SMNVEV (reference sequence). The CDR3 sequence is CASSFYSYEQYF. The CDR3 DNA reads as TGTGCCAGCAGTTTTTACTCCTACGAGCAGTACTTC.

The genes are TRBV6-6 and TRBJ1-6; no clear D gene. The CDR3 is 15 residues long. CDR1 is MNHNY, CDR2 SVGAGI, per germline (reference sequence). V was pared by 2 bases and J by 1 base, with 6 bases between. CDR3 region: CASSYLESYNSPLHF. CDR3 DNA sequence: TGTGCCAGCAGTTACCTTGAGTCCTATAATTCACCCCTCCACTTT.

The rearrangement uses TRBV5-1 and TRBJ2-1, with 11 bases lining up with TRBD2. CDR1 is SGHRS and CDR2 is YFSETQ in the germline V gene. CDR3 length: 17 residues. V was pared by 1 base and J by 2 bases, with 5 bases of the junction left unmatched. The CDR3 nucleotides read TGCGCCAGCAGCTTGTACGGGACTAGCGGCCCCTACAATGAGCAGTTCTTC. This codes for CASSLYGTSGPYNEQFF.

The chain couples TRBV4-1 to TRBJ2-3; TRBD2 aligns across 8 bases. Germline assignment: CDR1 MGHRA and CDR2 YSYEKL. Trimming cost V 5 bases and J 4 bases; bases outside gene matches: 14. CDR3 length: 17 amino acids. The CDR3 nucleotides read TGCGCCAGCAGCTATTATTCAGCGGGAGTTGGGTCAGATACGCAGTATTTT. It yields the protein CASSYYSAGVGSDTQYF.

V is TRBV4-1 and J is TRBJ1-1; D is unresolved. Germline-derived CDR1 and CDR2 are MGHRA and YSYEKL. The CDR3 runs to 15 residues. V gave up 0 bases and J gave up 3 bases, with 11 bases separating them. CDR3 nucleotides: TGCGCCAGCAGCCAAGAAGGAAGGGAGGACACTGAAGCTTTCTTT. It yields the protein CASSQEGREDTEAFF.

This chain uses TRBV4-3 with TRBJ2-3; D is ambiguous. Trimming removed 0 bases from V and 5 bases from J, with 9 bases in between. Germline V gene lookup returns CDR1 LGHNA and CDR2 YSLEER. The CDR3 totals 14 residues. The CDR3 protein is CASSQDRWLDTQYF. The CDR3 coding sequence is TGCGCCAGCAGCCAAGATCGTTGGCTAGATACGCAGTATTTT.

Comment on this clone: In the same sample, other DNA sequences code for this CDR3. The chain has TRBV10-1 and TRBJ2-7; no clear D. The CDR3 consists of 13 residues. In germline, CDR1 is WNHNN, CDR2 SYGVQD (reference sequence). Trimming shortened V by 0 bases and J by 3 bases, and 6 bases separated the two germline ends. This CDR3 reads CASSESGIYEQYF. The CDR3 DNA reads TGCGCCAGCAGTGAGTCGGGGATCTACGAGCAGTACTTC.

The chain uses TRBV10-3 and TRBJ1-2, with D uncertain. Trimming left V 6 bases short and J 4 bases short, with 15 bases between. This CDR3 is built from 14 residues. CDR1 and CDR2 (germline): ENHRY, SYGVKD. The CDR3 reads CAISIYSDGYGYTF. CDR3 in DNA: TGTGCCATCAGCATATACTCTGATGGCTATGGCTACACCTTC.

The chain combines TRBV2 with TRBJ2-1; D possibly uses TRBD1 or TRBD2 (7 bases each). This CDR3 has 15 amino acids. CDR1 and CDR2 from the germline V gene are SNHLY and FYNNEI. Trimming took off 6 bases at V and 6 bases at J, with 18 bases between the two ends. CDR3 sequence: CASRSGGGGSNEQFF. CDR3 bases: TGTGCCAGCAGGTCCGGAGGGGGCGGGAGCAATGAGCAGTTCTTC.

This chain links TRBV7-9 with TRBJ1-2, with 9 bases lining up with TRBD1. This CDR3 is 15 amino acids long. Trimming took 5 bases from V and 1 from J; bases not matched to a gene: 5. Germline assignment: CDR1 SEHNR and CDR2 FQNEAQ (reference sequence). In DNA, the CDR3 is TGTGCCAGCAGCGATGGGACAGGGATTAACTATGGCTACACCTTC. This translates into CASSDGTGINYGYTF.

The rearrangement uses TRBV28 and TRBJ1-2; perhaps TRBD1 as D (5 bases). Germline CDR1 is MDHEN and CDR2 is SYDVKM. This CDR3 spans 16 amino acids. V was trimmed by 6 bases and J by 2 bases, leaving 19 bases between them. The DNA of the CDR3 is TGTGCCAGCAGACCTGGGGGGAAAAGGGCCAACTATGGCTACACCTTC. This codes for CASRPGGKRANYGYTF.

The CDR3 sequence is CASSYAGGGQPYEQYF. CDR3 sequence (DNA): TGTGCCAGCAGTTACGCCGGGGGAGGTCAGCCCTACGAGCAGTACTTC. This chain connects TRBV6-5 to TRBJ2-7; D is perhaps TRBD2 (6 bases). The CDR3 has 16 amino acids. Trimming removed 2 bases from V and 2 bases from J, with 16 bases in between. Per germline, CDR1 MNHEY and CDR2 SVGAGI.

The chain recombines TRBV12-5 with TRBJ2-1; D might be TRBD2 (6 bases). The CDR3 totals 16 residues. Trimming took off 4 bases at V and 10 bases at J, with 23 bases between the two ends. Germline assignment: CDR1 LGHNT and CDR2 FRNRAP. CDR3 bases: TGTGCTAGTGGTTCCGACCCTGTCGGGAGAAGGGGCGAGCAGTTCTTC. The encoded protein is CASGSDPVGRRGEQFF. Based on the CDR3 plus reference TRBV12-5 and TRBJ2-1, the full variable domain is DARVTQTPRHKVTEMGQEVTMRCQPILGHNTVFWYRQTMMQGLELLAYFRNRAPLDDSGMPKDRFSAEMPDATLATLKIQPSEPRDSAVYFCASGSDPVGRRGEQFFGPGTRLTVL.

The V call is TRBV5-6, the J call TRBJ2-5; D is uncertain. The CDR3 covers 14 residues. Germline lookup yields CDR1 SGHDT and CDR2 YYEEEE. Between the trimmed V and J ends, which lost 0 bases and 4 bases, there was a span of 10 bases. CDR3 nucleotide sequence: TGTGCCAGCAGCTTGGGGTCTAGTATAGAGACCCAGTACTTC. It is translated as CASSLGSSIETQYF.

The chain links TRBV27 to TRBJ2-3; D may be TRBD1 or TRBD2 (5 bases each). Per the germline V gene, CDR1 is MNHEY and CDR2 is SMNVEV (reference sequence). Trimming cost V 3 bases and J 6 bases, with 10 bases left between them. The CDR3 runs to 13 residues. The CDR3 region is CASSFDWGDTQYF. CDR3 nucleotide sequence: TGTGCCAGCAGTTTTGATTGGGGGGATACGCAGTATTTT.

The chain carries TRBV19 and TRBJ1-1, with unresolved D. V dropped 5 bases and J dropped 0 bases, with 7 bases sitting between them. In germline, CDR1 is LNHDA, CDR2 SQIVND (reference sequence). CDR3 size: 13 residues. The CDR3 bases are TGTGCCAGTAGTGGACTGATGAACACTGAAGCTTTCTTT. Encoded protein: CASSGLMNTEAFF.

CDR3 nucleotide sequence: TGCGCCAGCAGCCCCCGGGACTCCGGAGGCACAGATACGCAGTATTTT. This translates into CASSPRDSGGTDTQYF. The rearrangement links TRBV4-1 to TRBJ2-3; a weak D match, TRBD2 (6 bases). The CDR3 totals 16 residues. Germline loops: CDR1 MGHRA, CDR2 YSYEKL. Trimming took off 4 bases at V and 1 base at J, with 15 bases between the two ends.

Remarks on this clone: Additional DNA sequences in this sample encode the identical CDR3. The chain carries TRBV5-8 and TRBJ1-1; D is perhaps TRBD1 (5 bases). CDR1 is SGHTS, CDR2 YDEGEE, per germline. The CDR3 totals 13 residues. Trimming shortened V by 2 bases and J by 2 bases, and 7 bases separated the two germline ends. For the CDR3, the DNA is TGTGCCAGCAGCTTAAGGGGAAACACTGAAGCTTTCTTT. Amino acids: CASSLRGNTEAFF.

V gene TRBV2 combines with J gene TRBJ2-5; D unresolved. The CDR3 has 13 residues. V lost 7 bases and J 0 bases, leaving 9 bases between the germline ends. CDR1 and CDR2 from the germline V gene are SNHLY and FYNNEI. CDR3 sequence reads: CASKAPNQETQYF. In DNA, the CDR3 is TGTGCCAGCAAGGCTCCGAACCAAGAGACCCAGTACTTC.

The J gene is TRBJ1-5, the V gene TRBV7-3, with D hard to call. Deletions cut 9 bases from V and 4 bases from J, with 4 bases between. The CDR3 loop spans 10 amino acids. Germline V lookup: CDR1 SGHTA, CDR2 FQGTGA. In DNA, the CDR3 is TGTGCCAGGATGAATCAGCCCCAGCATTTT. Amino acids: CARMNQPQHF.

This clone appeared once. The chain is built from TRBV7-9 and TRBJ1-2; D possibly corresponds to TRBD1 (6 bases). Germline lookup yields CDR1 SEHNR and CDR2 FQNEAQ (reference sequence). The CDR3 is 13 amino acids. V lost 5 bases and J lost 4, with 11 bases in between. The CDR3 bases are TGTGCCAGCAGCGCCGGGACACCCTATGGCTACACCTTC. As protein: CASSAGTPYGYTF.

The rearrangement uses TRBV20-1 and TRBJ1-2; D remains unclear. Germline V gives CDR1 DFQATT, CDR2 SNEGSKA (reference sequence). CDR3 length: 11 residues. The germline V and J ends were trimmed by 6 bases and 9 bases, with 14 bases remaining between them. The DNA of the CDR3 is TGCAGTGCCCACTGGCTCGACAGCTACACCTTC. It encodes CSAHWLDSYTF.

This rearrangement joins TRBV5-6 to TRBJ1-5; D may be TRBD1 (5 bases). The CDR3 extends over 15 amino acids. V gave up 1 base and J gave up 2 bases, with 10 bases separating them. Germline CDR1 and CDR2: SGHDT and YYEEEE. CDR3 region: CASSLMGQGNQPQHF. The CDR3 DNA reads as TGTGCCAGCAGCTTGATGGGGCAAGGCAATCAGCCCCAGCATTTT.

A word on this clone: Other nucleotide sequences in the sample specify the same CDR3. This chain joins TRBV28 and TRBJ2-7, with D possibly matching TRBD1 (6 bases). The V end lost 3 bases, the J end lost 4 bases, and 10 bases lay between the germline ends. Germline V CDR1 and CDR2: MDHEN, SYDVKM. This CDR3 contains 13 residues. CDR3 protein: CASSFLGAYEQYF. CDR3 DNA: TGTGCCAGCAGTTTTCTGGGGGCATACGAGCAGTACTTC.

J is TRBJ2-3 and V is TRBV28; D gene uncertain. Trimming took off 6 bases at V and 2 bases at J, with 9 bases between the two ends. Germline V gives CDR1 MDHEN, CDR2 SYDVKM. This CDR3 is 13 amino acids long. In DNA form, the CDR3 reads TGTGCCAGCAGCTCGCCGAACACAGATACGCAGTATTTT. This sequence encodes CASSSPNTDTQYF.

V usage is TRBV13 and J usage is TRBJ2-3; TRBD2 is a possible D gene (5 bases). CDR3 length: 13 amino acids. Germline V gene data show CDR1 as PRHDT and CDR2 as FYEKMQ (reference sequence). Trimming pared 9 bases from V and 0 bases from J, leaving 10 bases between. In DNA form, the CDR3 reads TGTGCCAGTCTGATAGCGAGCACAGATACGCAGTATTTT. This encodes CASLIASTDTQYF.